The 2 T cell receptor beta chains in this list originate from one sample, sequenced in a study of molecular identifiers for immune sequencing clone quantification. Each CDR3 protein is one row after TCRdb ran MiXCR on the PCR reads. The repertoire has approximately 680,000 distinct CDR3 sequences, about 25% of them found once; the top ten carry about 0.8%. The sequenced sample consisted of naive CD8+ T cells from blood, with Jurkat cell RNA spiked in. Described subset: FACS-sorted CD8+CD4-CCR7+CD45RA+ naive T cells. These TCRs come from a human donor in good health. Some libraries in this study had Jurkat cell RNA spiked in.

This clonotype turned up a few times. This chain links TRBV18 with TRBJ2-3; 7 nucleotides agree with TRBD1. Germline trimming cut 8 bases from V and 1 base from J; bases unmatched to any gene: 12. This CDR3 has 16 amino acids. CDR1 is KGHSH and CDR2 is LQKENI in the germline V gene. The CDR3 nucleotides read TGTGCCAGCAGCCTCGGCCGAGACAGGGGCACAGATACGCAGTATTTT. Translated, it gives CASSLGRDRGTDTQYF. Using reference TRBV18 and TRBJ2-3 for the parts outside the CDR3, the full variable domain is NAGVMQNPRHLVRRRGQEARLRCSPMKGHSHVYWYRQLPEEGLKFMVYLQKENIIDESGMPKERFSAEFPKEGPSILRIQQVVRGDSAAYFCASSLGRDRGTDTQYFGPGTRLTVL.

This clonotype has only a few counts. The J gene is TRBJ2-1, the V gene TRBV27, with unresolved D. The CDR3 is 14 residues long. Deletions cut 7 bases from V and 2 bases from J, with 12 bases between. Germline CDR1 MNHEY, CDR2 SMNVEV (reference sequence). The CDR3 sequence is CASTSPVAYNEQFF. In nucleotides, the CDR3 is TGTGCCAGCACCTCGCCCGTTGCCTACAATGAGCAGTTCTTC.